These 2 T cell receptor beta chains originate from one sample sequenced in a study of regulatory T cells in long-lasting Graves disease. CDR3 regions were amplified by Arm-PCR using iRepertoire HTBI primers to build TCR beta libraries. TCRdb re-called the multiplex PCR reads with MiXCR, one entry per CDR3 protein. The sample shows some 410,000 distinct CDR3 sequences, 15% to 20% of them seen only once. Time point: newly diagnosed GD, antithyroid drugs for less than 3 months. From PBMCs, RNA was extracted and then used to make the TCR library. A further study also used this sample, focusing on T cells in Graves' hyperthyroidism and ophthalmopathy.

The material was peripheral blood mononuclear cells (PBMCs), obtained at new diagnosis, from a patient treated with antithyroid drugs. The origin of the receptors is a woman in her 30s with Graves disease.

This clonotype was recorded at least ten times. This could be a read error, since a much larger clone is one nucleotide away. The rearrangement uses TRBV14 and TRBJ2-7; D is unclear. Germline CDR1 SGHDN, CDR2 FVKESK. The CDR3 runs to 11 residues. Trimming cost V 6 bases and J 0 bases, with 3 bases left between them. CDR3 nucleotide sequence: TGTGCCAGCAGTCACTCCTACGAGCAGTACTTC. It encodes CASSHSYEQYF.

This clonotype was seen ten or more times. The rearrangement links TRBV14 to TRBJ2-3, with 9 bases matching TRBD1. The CDR3 runs 17 residues. Germline assignment: CDR1 SGHDN and CDR2 FVKESK. V was pared by 0 bases and J by 6 bases, with 10 bases of the junction left unmatched. The CDR3 here is CASSQEGQGVNMDTQYF. Here the CDR3 DNA reads TGTGCCAGCAGCCAAGAGGGACAGGGAGTGAACATGGATACGCAGTATTTT.